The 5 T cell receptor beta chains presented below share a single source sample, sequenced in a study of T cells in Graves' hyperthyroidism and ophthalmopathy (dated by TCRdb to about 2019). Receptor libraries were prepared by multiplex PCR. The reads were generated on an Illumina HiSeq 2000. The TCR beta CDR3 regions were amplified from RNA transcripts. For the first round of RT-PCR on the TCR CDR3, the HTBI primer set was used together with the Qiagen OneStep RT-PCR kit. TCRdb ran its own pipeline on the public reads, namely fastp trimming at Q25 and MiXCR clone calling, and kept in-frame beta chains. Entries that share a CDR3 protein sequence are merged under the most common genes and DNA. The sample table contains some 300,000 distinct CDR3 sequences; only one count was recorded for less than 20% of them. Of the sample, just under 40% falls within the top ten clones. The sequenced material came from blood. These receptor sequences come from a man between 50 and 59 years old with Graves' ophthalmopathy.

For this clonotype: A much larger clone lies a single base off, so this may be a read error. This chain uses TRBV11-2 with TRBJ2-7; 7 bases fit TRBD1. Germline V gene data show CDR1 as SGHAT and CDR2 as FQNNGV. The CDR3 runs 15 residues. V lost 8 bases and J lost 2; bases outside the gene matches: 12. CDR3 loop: CASGASGTVAYEQYF. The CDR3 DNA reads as TGTGCCAGCGGCGCCTCCGGGACAGTAGCCTACGAGCAGTACTTC.

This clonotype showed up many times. The CDR3 loop is CASSLDPAGEQFF. The CDR3 DNA is TGTGCCAGCAGCTTAGATCCAGCGGGGGAGCAGTTCTTC. The rearrangement joins TRBV11-2 to TRBJ2-1; TRBD2 matches 7 bases. The V gene's germline CDR1 is SGHAT and CDR2 FQNNGV. The length of the CDR3 is 13 residues. V dropped 0 bases and J dropped 10; count of bases not matched to a gene: 3.

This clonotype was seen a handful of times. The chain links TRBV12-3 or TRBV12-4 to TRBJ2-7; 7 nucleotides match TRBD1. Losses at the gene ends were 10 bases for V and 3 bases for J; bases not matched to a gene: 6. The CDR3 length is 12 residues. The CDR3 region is CANDYRGYEQYF. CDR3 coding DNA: TGTGCCAACGATTACAGGGGCTACGAGCAGTACTTC.

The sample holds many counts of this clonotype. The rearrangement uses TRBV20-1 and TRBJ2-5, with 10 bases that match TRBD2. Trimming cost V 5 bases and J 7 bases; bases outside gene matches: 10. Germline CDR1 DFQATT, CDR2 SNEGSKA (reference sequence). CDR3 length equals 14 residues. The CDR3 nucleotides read TGCAGTGCTTCCCGGACTAGCGGAGCTAGGACCCAGTACTTC. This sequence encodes CSASRTSGARTQYF.

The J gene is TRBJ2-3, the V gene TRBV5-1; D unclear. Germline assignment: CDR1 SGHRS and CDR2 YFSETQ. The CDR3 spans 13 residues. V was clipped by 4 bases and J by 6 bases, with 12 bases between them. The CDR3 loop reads CASSPYTVDTQYF. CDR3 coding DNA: TGCGCCAGCAGCCCCTACACGGTTGATACGCAGTATTTT.